This T cell receptor beta chain is from a study of Ad26.COV2.S vaccination and SARS-CoV-2 variants. Study information: Doses of Ad26.COV2.S were injected into muscle once or twice, 56 days apart. Study-level findings and limits: Considerable breadth of spike-specific CD8+ and CD4+ T cell responses has reportedly been documented following vaccination. TCR breadth and depth analyses may have underestimated total T cell responses.

On this clone itself: Antigen unknown.

Assay: immunoSEQ multiplex PCR; the TCRdb copy retains only in-frame clones and omits some. The sample carries 300,000 to 400,000 clones, roughly 84% recorded once. Germline V gives CDR1 MDHEN, CDR2 SYDVKM. The V segment lost 4 bases and the J segment 7 bases; nucleotides outside the gene matches: 8. The CDR3 has 17 residues. Treatment meaning: 15 to 20 received Ad26.COV2.S at low or high dose, single or two shots; about five received placebo; per-sample allocation not given. Sampling happened 63 days after the first vaccine or placebo injection. Ad26 vector vaccine expressed Wuhan-strain SARS-CoV-2 spike.

J is TRBJ2-1 and V is TRBV28; 15 bases agree with TRBD2. This sample comprised peripheral blood, obtained in a trial of Ad26.COV2.S vaccine versus placebo. This receptor was taken from a person between 18 and 59 years old who received the Ad26.COV2.S COVID-19 vaccine or a placebo. CDR3 DNA sequence: TGTGCCAGCAGTTCCGCCCGGACTAGCGGGGGGGCTAATGAGCAGTTCTTC. This codes for CASSSARTSGGANEQFF.